This TCR beta chain was identified in a study of blood T cell repertoires in COVID-19. Study summary: PBMCs, B-cell-depleted T cells, or T cells provided the cDNA or gDNA that made up the material.

Only one count was recorded for this clone. Original analysis: For nucleated cells, counts were estimated from reference gene primer amplification. The protocol was immunoSEQ multiplex PCR, while the TCRdb copy is restricted to in-frame clones and leaves out a portion. V and J calls and clone size are those listed in that table; D and trimming were worked out from the DNA. The sample carries some 250,000 clones, around 85% recorded once. The receptor was isolated from a woman aged 25 to 39 who had recovered from COVID-19. The sequenced sample was peripheral blood.

CDR3 region: CASSGGTGGGYGYTF. DNA for the CDR3: TGTGCCAGCAGTGGCGGGACAGGGGGAGGCTATGGCTACACCTTC. The chain joins TRBV25-1 to TRBJ1-2; 11 bases are shared with TRBD1. Germline V gene sequence: CDR1 MGHDK, CDR2 SYGVNS. CDR3 length equals 15 residues. V shed 4 bases and J 4 bases; nucleotides not matched to a gene: 5.